The 4 T cell receptor beta chains listed next were all sequenced from one sample in a study of cytomegalovirus exposure and HLA in healthy donors (dated by TCRdb to the late 2010s). Library preparation used the immunoSEQ multiplex PCR assay. For the multiplex PCR, a mixture combining 60 forward primers for TCR Vbeta segments and 13 reverse primers for TCR Jbeta segments was used. The table was pulled from immuneACCESS by TCRdb, which kept in-frame rearrangements only. Such tables lose some clones; where checked, under half of the loss comes from unresolved V genes, and the rest has no known cause. The table for this sample records over 100,000 clones. Approximately 1.6% of the sample is taken by the ten largest. The sample was PBMCs. These receptors were obtained from a woman aged 40 to 55 in good health and CMV-seropositive.

This chain joins TRBV6-1 and TRBJ2-5; tentative D call: TRBD2 (6 bases). The J call may be faulty, since TRBJ2-7 better matches the DNA end. Germline V gene sequence: CDR1 MNHNS, CDR2 SASEGT. The CDR3 loop spans 11 amino acids. The CDR3 DNA sequence: TGTGCCAGCCGCTCGGGAGTCGAGCAGTACTTC. This sequence encodes CASRSGVEQYF.

This sequence joins TRBV7-3 and TRBJ1-2, with 7 bases that match TRBD1. Germline V gene sequence: CDR1 SGHTA, CDR2 FQGTGA. This CDR3 has 14 residues. V was clipped by 5 bases and J by 9 bases; unmatched bases: 12. CDR3 protein: CASSPGTVLSSYTF. The CDR3, as DNA: TGTGCCAGCAGCCCAGGGACAGTACTATCAAGCTACACCTTC. Combining the CDR3 with reference TRBV7-3 and TRBJ1-2 gives the whole variable domain GAGVSQTPSNKVTEKGKYVELRCDPISGHTALYWYRQSLGQGPEFLIYFQGTGAADDSGLPNDRFFAVRPEGSVSTLKIQRTERGDSAVYLCASSPGTVLSSYTFGSGTRLTVV.

The J gene is TRBJ1-4, the V gene TRBV10-3; D ambiguous. CDR3 length equals 13 residues. CDR1 and CDR2 from the germline V gene are ENHRY and SYGVKD. V lost 2 bases, J lost 6 bases, and 7 bases lay in between. This chain's CDR3 is CAISEDGYEKLFF. The CDR3 nucleotides are TGTGCCATCAGTGAGGACGGGTATGAAAAACTGTTTTTT.

The chain recombines TRBV29-1 with TRBJ2-1, with 9 bases matching TRBD2. The germline CDR1 and CDR2 sequences are SQVTM and ANQGSEA. The CDR3 consists of 14 residues. V lost 3 bases and J lost 3; bases outside the gene matches: 3. CDR3 in DNA: TGCAGCGTTGACCCTAGCGGGGTCTACAATGAGCAGTTCTTC. As protein: CSVDPSGVYNEQFF.